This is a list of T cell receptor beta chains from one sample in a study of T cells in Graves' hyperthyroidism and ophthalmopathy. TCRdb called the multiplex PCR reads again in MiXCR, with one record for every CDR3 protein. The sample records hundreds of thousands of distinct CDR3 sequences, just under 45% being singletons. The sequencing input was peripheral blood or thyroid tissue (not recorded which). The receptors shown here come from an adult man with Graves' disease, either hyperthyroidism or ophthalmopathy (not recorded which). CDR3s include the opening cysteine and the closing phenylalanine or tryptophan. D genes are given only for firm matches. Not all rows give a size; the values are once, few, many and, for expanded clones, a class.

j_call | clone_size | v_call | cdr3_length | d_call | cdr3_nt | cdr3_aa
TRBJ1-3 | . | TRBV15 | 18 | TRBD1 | TGTGCCACCAGCAGAGATCTGCCGGGACAGGGAGGAGGAAACACCATATATTTT | CATSRDLPGQGGGNTIYF
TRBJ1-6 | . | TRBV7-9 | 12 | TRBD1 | TGTGCCACCCTTGGACAGGAATCACCCCTCCACTTT | CATLGQESPLHF
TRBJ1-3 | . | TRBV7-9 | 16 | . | TGTGCCAGCAGCTTGGCCCAAGCTGGGCTCGGAAACACCATATATTTT | CASSLAQAGLGNTIYF
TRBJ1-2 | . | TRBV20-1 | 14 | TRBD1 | TGCAGTGCTAGAGATTTTGGACAGGCATATGGCTACACCTTC | CSARDFGQAYGYTF
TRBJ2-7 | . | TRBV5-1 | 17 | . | TGCGCCAGCAGCTTGGTCGTTAGCGGCCACCCATCCTACGAGCAGTACTTC | CASSLVVSGHPSYEQYF
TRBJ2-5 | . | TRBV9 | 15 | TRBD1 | TGTGCCAGCAGCGCGATGGGACAGGTTCTCGAGACCCAGTACTTC | CASSAMGQVLETQYF
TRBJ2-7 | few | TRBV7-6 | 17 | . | TGTGCCAGCAGTCCGGAACAGACAGGACACTACCGGCACGAGCAGTACTTC | CASSPEQTGHYRHEQYF
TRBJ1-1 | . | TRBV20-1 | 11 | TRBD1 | TGCAGTCGGGACAGGGACACTGAAGCTTTCTTT | CSRDRDTEAFF
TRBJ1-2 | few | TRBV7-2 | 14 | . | TGTGCCAGCAGCTTGCCAGGGGCGGACTATGGCTACACCTTC | CASSLPGADYGYTF
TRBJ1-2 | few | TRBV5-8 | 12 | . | TGTGCCAGCAGCTTGGCCAGCGAAGGCTACACCTTC | CASSLASEGYTF
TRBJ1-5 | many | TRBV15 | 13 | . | TGTGCCACCCAAGAGACGAGCAATCAGCCCCAGCATTTT | CATQETSNQPQHF
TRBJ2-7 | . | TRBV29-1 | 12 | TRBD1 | TGCAGCGGGGGGACAGGGAACTACGAGCAGTACTTC | CSGGTGNYEQYF
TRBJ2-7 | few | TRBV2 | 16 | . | TGTGCCAGCAGCCAAGATCGAGCTAGTCGAATCTACGAGCAGTACTTC | CASSQDRASRIYEQYF
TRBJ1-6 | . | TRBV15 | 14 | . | TGTGCCACCAGCCCCGGGACGGAGAATTCACCCCTCCACTTT | CATSPGTENSPLHF
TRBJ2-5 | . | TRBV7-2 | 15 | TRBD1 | TGTGCCAGCAGCTTCGGGACAGGGGGAGTGGAGACCCAGTACTTC | CASSFGTGGVETQYF
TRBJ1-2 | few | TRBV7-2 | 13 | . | TGTGCCAGCAGCCCTTGGACAGCCTATGGCTACACCTTC | CASSPWTAYGYTF
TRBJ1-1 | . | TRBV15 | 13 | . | TGTGCCACCAGCACCAACCCAGGGGCTGAAGCTTTCTTT | CATSTNPGAEAFF
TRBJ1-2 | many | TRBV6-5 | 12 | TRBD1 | TGTGCCAGCAGCCCTGGACAGGGTAGCTACACCTTC | CASSPGQGSYTF
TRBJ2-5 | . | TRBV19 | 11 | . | TGTGCCAGTAGTATAGATCGGACACAGTACTTC | CASSIDRTQYF
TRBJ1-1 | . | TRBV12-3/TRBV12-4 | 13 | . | TGTGCCGTTCCCCGTCAAACTTACACTGAAGCTTTCTTT | CAVPRQTYTEAFF
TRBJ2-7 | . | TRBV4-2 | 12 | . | TGTGCCAGCAGCCAAGGCGAGGTGGAGCAGTACTTC | CASSQGEVEQYF
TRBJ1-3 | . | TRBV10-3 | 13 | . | TGTGCCATCAGCCGGACAGAGGGAAACACCATATATTTT | CAISRTEGNTIYF
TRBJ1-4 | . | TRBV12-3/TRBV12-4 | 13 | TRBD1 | TGTGCCAGCACCGGACAGGGTAATGAAAAACTGTTTTTT | CASTGQGNEKLFF
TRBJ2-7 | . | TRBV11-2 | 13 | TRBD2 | TGTGCTAGAAGGGCGGGGGGGCAATACGAGCAGTACTTC | CARRAGGQYEQYF
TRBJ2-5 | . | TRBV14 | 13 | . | TGTGCCAGCAGCCACCCGGGGTTAGAGACCCGGTACTTC | CASSHPGLETRYF
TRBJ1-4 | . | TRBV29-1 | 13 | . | TGCAGCGTTGGAGAACAGGGAGGCGAAAAACTGTTTTTT | CSVGEQGGEKLFF
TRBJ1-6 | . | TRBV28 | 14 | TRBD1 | TGTGCCAGCAGCCCCGACAGGGGACCTTCACCCCTCCACTTT | CASSPDRGPSPLHF
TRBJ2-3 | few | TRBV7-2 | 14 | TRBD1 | TGTGCCAGCAGCTTGGAAGGGGGCGGGGATACGCAGTATTTT | CASSLEGGGDTQYF
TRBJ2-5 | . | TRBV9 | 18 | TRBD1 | TGTGCCAGCAGCGTAGGACGGACTTGGGACAGGGGGGAAGAGACCCAGTACTTC | CASSVGRTWDRGEETQYF
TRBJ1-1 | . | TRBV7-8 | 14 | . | TGTGCCAGCAACCGGGACACGCTGAACACTGAAGCTTTCTTT | CASNRDTLNTEAFF
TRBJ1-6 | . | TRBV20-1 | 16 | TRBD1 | TGCAGTGCTCAGCCGGGACAGGGTTCCTATAATTCACCCCTCCACTTT | CSAQPGQGSYNSPLHF
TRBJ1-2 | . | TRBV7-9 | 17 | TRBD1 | TGTGCCAGCAGCCTCAATGACAGGGGGCTGCAAATTTATGGCTACACCTTC | CASSLNDRGLQIYGYTF
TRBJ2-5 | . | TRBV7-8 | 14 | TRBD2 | TGTGCCAGCAGCTTAGCGGGGGGGACTCGGGCCCAGTACTTC | CASSLAGGTRAQYF
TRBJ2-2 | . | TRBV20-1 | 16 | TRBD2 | TGCAGTGCTAGTAAAGCGGGAGTACCCGGCACCGGGGAGCTGTTTTTT | CSASKAGVPGTGELFF
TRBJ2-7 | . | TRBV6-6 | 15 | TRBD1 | TGTGCCAGCAGTGAAGACACAGGGGACAACTACGAGCAGTACTTC | CASSEDTGDNYEQYF
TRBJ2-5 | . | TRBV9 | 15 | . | TGTGCCAGCAGTTGGAGGGGGCGCGAAGATGAGACCCAGTACTTC | CASSWRGREDETQYF
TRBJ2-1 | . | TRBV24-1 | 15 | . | TGTGCCACCAGTGATTTGTCGCAGGGAGGCAATGAGCAGTTCTTC | CATSDLSQGGNEQFF
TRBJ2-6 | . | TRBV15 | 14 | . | TGTGCCACCAGCAGTCCGGGGGGGGCCAACGTCCTGACTTTC | CATSSPGGANVLTF
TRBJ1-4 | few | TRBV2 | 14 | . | TGTGCCAGCAGGCGGAGGAGTGAGAATGAAAAACTGTTTTTT | CASRRRSENEKLFF
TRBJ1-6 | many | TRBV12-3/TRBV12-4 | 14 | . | TGTGCCAGCAGCTTGACAGACCATAATTCACCCCTCCACTTT | CASSLTDHNSPLHF
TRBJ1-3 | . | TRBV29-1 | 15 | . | TGCAGCGTTGAGCCTGGGACGAACACTGGAAACACCATATATTTT | CSVEPGTNTGNTIYF
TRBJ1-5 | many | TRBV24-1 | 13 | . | TGTGCCACCAGTGAGGCCGGGTATCAGCCCCAGCATTTT | CATSEAGYQPQHF
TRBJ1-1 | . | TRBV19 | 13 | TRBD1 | TGTGCCAGTAAACCGGGACAGGGGTCTGAAGCTTTCTTT | CASKPGQGSEAFF
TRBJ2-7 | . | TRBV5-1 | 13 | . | TGCACCAGCAGCTTAGAGGCAGGGCGCGAGCAGTACTTC | CTSSLEAGREQYF
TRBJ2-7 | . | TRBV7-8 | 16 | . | TGTGCCAGCAGCTTACTGGCAGGGGATAACTCCTACGAGCAGTACTTC | CASSLLAGDNSYEQYF